These T cell receptor beta chains were read from a single sample in a study of early T cells in non-severe SARS-CoV-2 infection. One entry per CDR3 protein, called by TCRdb with MiXCR from the 5' RACE reads. Of 63,000 or so distinct CDR3 sequences in the sample, 10% to 12% were seen once. Sequencing used whole blood, obtained at baseline. These receptors originate from an adult who was a healthcare worker with PCR-confirmed SARS-CoV-2 infection or an uninfected control (not recorded which). Each CDR3 is given with its conserved first and last residue. The D gene is left open where the match is weak. Not every row has a clone size; where given, it reads once, few, many or a size class.

CDR3 DNA | CDR3 protein | J gene | V gene | D gene | clone size | CDR3 length
TGTGCCAGCAGGCCCACCGACAATCAGCCCCAGCATTTT | CASRPTDNQPQHF | TRBJ1-5 | TRBV6-6 | - | many | 13
TGCGCCAGCAGCAGCAGACTCGTTAATGAAAAACTGTTTTTT | CASSSRLVNEKLFF | TRBJ1-4 | TRBV4-1 | - | - | 14
TGTGCCATCAGTGCAACCAGTGGTTCGGGCTCCTACAATGAGCAGTTCTTC | CAISATSGSGSYNEQFF | TRBJ2-1 | TRBV10-3 | - | many | 17
TGTGCCAGCAGCCAAGGAAGGGCGTTTGGTAATGAGCAGTTCTTC | CASSQGRAFGNEQFF | TRBJ2-1 | TRBV3-1 | - | - | 15
TGTGCCAGCAGTTACCAGCAGAACAATGAGCAGTTCTTC | CASSYQQNNEQFF | TRBJ2-1 | TRBV6-2/TRBV6-3 | - | - | 13
TGTGCCAGCAGCTTCCTGACCAGGGGCTCAGAGACCCAGTACTTC | CASSFLTRGSETQYF | TRBJ2-5 | TRBV5-6 | - | few | 15
TGCAGCGTTGTTATACAGCTGAATGAGCAGTTCTTC | CSVVIQLNEQFF | TRBJ2-1 | TRBV29-1 | - | - | 12
TGTGCCACCCTGGCGGCAGGGGGCAATGAGCAGTTCTTC | CATLAAGGNEQFF | TRBJ2-1 | TRBV24-1 | TRBD1 | - | 13
TGTGCCAGCAGACCTATGCTTTTTGGGGAGACCCAGTACTTC | CASRPMLFGETQYF | TRBJ2-5 | TRBV27 | - | - | 14
TGTGCCAGCTCCCGGGTAGCGGCGGATGAGCAGTTCTTC | CASSRVAADEQFF | TRBJ2-1 | TRBV7-8 | - | - | 13
TGTGCCAGCAGCTCTACAGGGGGCGCCGAGCAGTTCTTC | CASSSTGGAEQFF | TRBJ2-1 | TRBV11-2 | TRBD1 | few | 13
TGTGCCAGCAGCGTAGTGCCAGGAACCTACGAGCAGTACTTC | CASSVVPGTYEQYF | TRBJ2-7 | TRBV9 | - | - | 14
TGTGCCACCCAAGGAGGAGGGAGGAATGAGCAGTTCTTC | CATQGGGRNEQFF | TRBJ2-1 | TRBV24-1 | - | few | 13
TGCAGCGCTTCTGACGGGACCAGAAGGGTGGGAGAGCAGTACTTC | CSASDGTRRVGEQYF | TRBJ2-7 | TRBV29-1 | - | many | 15
TGTGCCACCAGTGACCGCCCAGGACAGGGTTTGACCGGGGAGCTGTTTTTT | CATSDRPGQGLTGELFF | TRBJ2-2 | TRBV24-1 | TRBD1 | - | 17
TGTGCCAGCAGTGAACTCGTTAGGCTAAGCACAGATACGCAGTATTTT | CASSELVRLSTDTQYF | TRBJ2-3 | TRBV6-1 | - | - | 16
TGTGCCAGCAGTCAAACATGGGGGCTTGGTGAAAAACTGATTTTT | CASSQTWGLGEKLIF | TRBJ1-4 | TRBV7-9 | - | - | 15
TGTGCCAGTAGTAAGCCCCCGGGACAGGGGATGTGGACAGATACGCAGTATTTT | CASSKPPGQGMWTDTQYF | TRBJ2-3 | TRBV19 | TRBD1 | once | 18
TGTGCCAGCAGCCAAGATATTAGGGACCTGGGCGTTGGGACCCAGTACTTC | CASSQDIRDLGVGTQYF | TRBJ2-5 | TRBV14 | - | many | 17
TGTGCCAGCACGCCGCACGGCTCAGATACGCAGTATTTT | CASTPHGSDTQYF | TRBJ2-3 | TRBV12-3/TRBV12-4 | - | - | 13
TGTGCCAGCAGTTTGCTAGCGGGATCCAAAAACATTCAGTACTTC | CASSLLAGSKNIQYF | TRBJ2-4 | TRBV12-3/TRBV12-4 | TRBD2 | many | 15
TGTGCCAGTAGTACCGCCCCGGGACTCACTGAAGCTTTCTTT | CASSTAPGLTEAFF | TRBJ1-1 | TRBV19 | - | many | 14
TGTGCCAGCCGCGGGAGAATCGGAGAGACCCAGTACTTC | CASRGRIGETQYF | TRBJ2-5 | TRBV6-5 | TRBD2 | - | 13
TGTGCCAGCAGCGTAGGAAGCGGGGGCGCATACACTGAAGCTTTCTTT | CASSVGSGGAYTEAFF | TRBJ1-1 | TRBV9 | - | - | 16
TGTGCCAGCAGCTGGGATCAAGGGCCCCAGCATTTT | CASSWDQGPQHF | TRBJ1-5 | TRBV2 | - | many | 12
TGTGCCGGAGAAACGGGCGAGGGAACTGAAGCTTTCTTT | CAGETGEGTEAFF | TRBJ1-1 | TRBV7-9 | - | once | 13
TGTGCCAGCAGCTTGGGGGGACAGTACACCGGGGAGCTGTTTTTT | CASSLGGQYTGELFF | TRBJ2-2 | TRBV5-4 | TRBD1 | many | 15
TGTGCCAGCGCTAGGACAGGGATCCCAGAGACCCAGTACTTC | CASARTGIPETQYF | TRBJ2-5 | TRBV6-5 | TRBD1 | many | 14
TGTGCCAGCAGCGTCCTGAGTGCAGATACGCAGTATTTT | CASSVLSADTQYF | TRBJ2-3 | TRBV9 | - | many | 13
TGCAGTGCTGGTAGTGGAGATACGCAGTATTTT | CSAGSGDTQYF | TRBJ2-3 | TRBV20-1 | - | many | 11
TGTGCCAGCAGCTCTCCCGGGACAGTAAACACCGGGGAGCTGTTTTTT | CASSSPGTVNTGELFF | TRBJ2-2 | TRBV5-4 | TRBD1 | - | 16
TGCAGCGTGGCGGCAGGTGGTAGCGGGTCCCGCCGGCCCTACGAGCAGTACTTC | CSVAAGGSGSRRPYEQYF | TRBJ2-7 | TRBV29-1 | TRBD2 | many | 18
TGCGCCAGCAGCTCTGGACAGTGGGACACAGATACGCAGTATTTT | CASSSGQWDTDTQYF | TRBJ2-3 | TRBV5-1 | - | few | 15
TGTGCCATCAAGGGGGTTGGGGACACTGAAGCTTTCTTT | CAIKGVGDTEAFF | TRBJ1-1 | TRBV10-3 | - | few | 13
TGTGCCAGCAGCCATGAGACAGGGGGCACAGGTTCTGGCGGCTACACCTTC | CASSHETGGTGSGGYTF | TRBJ1-2 | TRBV5-5 | TRBD1 | many | 17
TGTGCCAGCAGCCATACTACAGGGTTTGAGCAGTTCTTC | CASSHTTGFEQFF | TRBJ2-1 | TRBV3-1 | - | many | 13
TGTGCCAGCAGCTCACAGGGGGCTGGGGCCAACGTCCTGACTTTC | CASSSQGAGANVLTF | TRBJ2-6 | TRBV7-9 | TRBD1 | many | 15
TGTGCCAGCAGCTTAGACCGGGGGCCCTACGAGCAGTACTTC | CASSLDRGPYEQYF | TRBJ2-7 | TRBV7-9 | - | many | 14
TGTGCCAGCAGCCGTAGCGGGAGAAATGAAGATACGCAGTATTTT | CASSRSGRNEDTQYF | TRBJ2-3 | TRBV7-2 | TRBD2 | - | 15
TGCAGTGCTCGTTCTAGAGGAGAGACCCAGTACTTC | CSARSRGETQYF | TRBJ2-5 | TRBV20-1 | - | many | 12
TGTGCCTGGAGTCATGCAGGGGTGAACATTCAGTACTTC | CAWSHAGVNIQYF | TRBJ2-4 | TRBV30 | - | - | 13
TGCGCCAGCAGCCAAGAGGCGCGGCCGAGTAGGAATGAGCAGTTCTTC | CASSQEARPSRNEQFF | TRBJ2-1 | TRBV4-3 | - | - | 16
TGTGCCACCAGCGAACAGGGATGGCCAGATACGCAGTATTTT | CATSEQGWPDTQYF | TRBJ2-3 | TRBV24-1 | - | few | 14
TGTGCCAGCACCTGGGGGGCCCAAATACATAATTCACCCCTCCACTTT | CASTWGAQIHNSPLHF | TRBJ1-6 | TRBV6-2/TRBV6-3 | - | few | 16
TGTGCCAGCAGCCCCCGGCGTTGGGAAGCCAAAAACATTCAGTACTTC | CASSPRRWEAKNIQYF | TRBJ2-4 | TRBV12-3/TRBV12-4 | - | - | 16
TGTGCCAGCTCCCGTCCCGGGACTAGCCGCGATACGCAGTATTTT | CASSRPGTSRDTQYF | TRBJ2-3 | TRBV18 | TRBD2 | - | 15
TGTGCCAGCACCACAAACCGCCGGGACAGGGGAAATGAAAAACTGTTTTTT | CASTTNRRDRGNEKLFF | TRBJ1-4 | TRBV11-2 | TRBD1 | many | 17
TGTGCCAGCAGCTTAACAGAGTATCAGCCCCAGCATTTT | CASSLTEYQPQHF | TRBJ1-5 | TRBV7-2 | - | many | 13
TGTGCCAGCAGCCCTCGGACTAGCGGGGGGTACAATGAGCAGTTCTTC | CASSPRTSGGYNEQFF | TRBJ2-1 | TRBV3-1 | TRBD2 | few | 16
TGTGCCAGCAGCTTAGCCAGGCTAAATGAGCAGTTCTTC | CASSLARLNEQFF | TRBJ2-1 | TRBV7-2 | - | - | 13
TGTGCCACCAGCAGAAGGACATCGAACACTGAAGCTTTCTTT | CATSRRTSNTEAFF | TRBJ1-1 | TRBV15 | - | few | 14
TGCGCCAGCAGCCAAATCCGGGGAGAGACCCAGTACTTC | CASSQIRGETQYF | TRBJ2-5 | TRBV4-3 | - | many | 13